This TCR beta chain was sequenced for a study of cytomegalovirus exposure and HLA in healthy donors. The V end lost 3 bases, the J end lost 9 bases, and 6 bases lay between the germline ends. In germline, CDR1 is DFQATT, CDR2 SNEGSKA (reference sequence). The CDR3 has 10 residues. Both 60 Vbeta primers and 13 Jbeta primers went into the PCR. Clones were read by immunoSEQ multiplex PCR, and TCRdb kept only the in-frame ones, dropping some. The sample contains about 160,000 clones, about 72% of which appear only once. The sample holds a few counts of this clone. The receptor was derived from a man in his 60s in good health and CMV-seronegative. The sample comprised PBMCs. V is TRBV20-1 and J is TRBJ2-4, with D perhaps matching TRBD2 (6 bases). The CDR3 sequence is CSASGGIQYF. The CDR3 nucleotides read TGCAGTGCTAGCGGGGGCATTCAGTACTTC.